A single T cell receptor beta chain is shown here with its context. In its sample, this clonotype was seen many times. What antigen it recognizes has not been identified. Base-call qualities are not available, and no considerably larger clone is one nucleotide away. The data stem from a study of blood T cells in healthy people across ages (dated by TCRdb to the mid-2010s). Concerning the study at large: In model experiments, roughly one uniquely barcoded TCR beta cDNA molecule per two T cells was captured by template switching. The study measured age-related changes in TCR beta repertoire diversity using deep sequencing normalized with unique cDNA molecular identifiers. The donors were divided into four age groups: young (average around 16 years), middle-aged (about 40), aged (under 70) and long-lived (82). To avoid experimental bias, donors of different ages were distributed randomly across sequencing lanes. The study analyzed two additional independent replicas of 1 million unique cDNA reads from the same blood draw for two donors, one aged 18 to 29 and one aged 80 or older.

CDR3 length: 16 amino acids, cysteine to phenylalanine. Only CDR3 DNA remains: 48 bases, in frame from the first base. From a lookup of the germline V gene (reference sequence), CDR1 and CDR2 are SSHAT and FNYEAQ. Trimming takes 5 bases off V and 2 bases off J; junction bases not matched to a gene: 8. Libraries were prepared through 5' RACE. The listed sequencing device is Illumina HiSeq 2500. A second roughly 6 to 11 cycle PCR used a sample-barcoded 5' primer and a J-beta primer mix. Each TCR beta cDNA molecule received a unique molecular identifier from a template-switch 5' adaptor carrying 12 random nucleotides. Each sample yielded at least 3 million CDR3-containing paired-end reads. First-strand cDNA synthesis was performed from all RNA using the Mint cDNA synthesis kit, with priming by a TRBC-specific oligonucleotide. Following uracil-DNA glycosylase treatment, all cDNA underwent a first 18-cycle PCR with the universal primers M1SS and BC2_uni_R. The study's processing was this. Each sample was normalized by randomly selecting 1 million high-quality reads, each carrying a distinct molecular identifier. Reads sharing molecular identifiers were discarded rather than binned into consensus sequences. CDR3 identification, clonotype clustering and error correction used MiTCR with a Q25 quality threshold and the strictest error-elimination algorithm. A nonparametric unseen species model with Euler transformation was used to estimate lower-bound total TCR beta diversity. The public reads were run again by TCRdb, first through fastp at Q25 and then through MiXCR, and only productive beta chains were kept. Under each unique CDR3 protein, matching rows form one entry showing the most common genes and DNA. It is TCRdb's table, rather than the study itself, that gives the V and J calls and clone size. In this sample the table shows roughly 700,000 distinct CDR3 sequences, less than 40% of which occur a single time. Jointly, the top ten make up over 15% of the sample.

Systemically healthy Caucasian individuals from Russia, approximately 39 in total and aged roughly 6 to 90 years, were included as donors. Each donor gave 8.5 to 10 milliliters of peripheral blood, collected into EDTA-treated Vacutainer tubes. Ficoll-Paque density-gradient centrifugation was used to isolate PBMCs, with at least 7 million obtained per sample. Total RNA, at least 5 micrograms per sample, was extracted from PBMCs with Trizol reagent. For every donor, flow cytometry on a PBMC aliquot measured the percentage of naive CD45RAhigh/CD27high T cells. Summary of the overall study and its limitations: Conclusive comparison of naive and antigen-experienced compartments was prevented by the profiling of bulk unsorted PBMCs. Donor CMV infection status was unknown, potentially confounding age-related changes in expanded clonotypes. The percentage of naive T cells measured by flow cytometry correlated strongly with observed TCR beta diversity. Observed TCR beta diversity per million T cells fell roughly linearly with age, and a significant reduction was already apparent by age about 43. The long-lived group showed more naive CD4+ T cells, fewer expanded clones and increased TCR diversity than the aged group, suggesting age selection. Estimates of total diversity from one million sequenced T cells were regarded as lower bounds and underestimates.

The clonotype comes from a woman over 75 in good health. Donor details come from another sample of the same person, matched by shared clones. The chain employs TRBV7-7 and TRBJ2-1; the junction holds 8 bases that match TRBD1. Sequencing input: blood. The DNA sequence is TGTGCCAGCAGCCTCACCCCACAGGGGGCCTACAATGAGCAGTTCTTC. This codes for CASSLTPQGAYNEQFF.